These T cell receptor beta chains were read from a single sample in a study of human T cells and chemical hapten exposure. In TCRdb, the RACE reads were re-called with MiXCR into one record per CDR3 protein. The sample holds more than 65,000 distinct CDR3 sequences, 7% to 8% seen once. Sequencing was performed on whole blood, taken in connection with sensitization to the hapten diphenylcyclopropenone (DPC). These receptors all stem from a young woman with alopecia areata. Some clones in this sample may be carry-over from other donors' samples. CDR3s include the opening cysteine and the closing phenylalanine or tryptophan. D genes are given only for firm matches. For some rows the clone size is stated as once, few or many, or as a class when expanded; others skip it.

abundance,j_gene,d_gene,v_gene,CDR3aa,CDR3nt
many,TRBJ1-2,.,TRBV24-1,CATIAGANYGYTF,TGTGCCACCATTGCAGGAGCTAACTATGGCTACACCTTC
many,TRBJ2-3,TRBD2,TRBV9,CASSIAGGFLADTQYF,TGTGCCAGCAGCATCGCGGGGGGTTTCTTGGCAGATACGCAGTATTTT
many,TRBJ1-5,.,TRBV30,CAWSGEPGARNQPQHF,TGTGCCTGGAGTGGGGAACCGGGCGCCCGAAATCAGCCCCAGCATTTT
few,TRBJ2-1,.,TRBV20-1,CSARNLVDEQFF,TGCAGTGCTAGAAACCTGGTGGATGAGCAGTTCTTC
.,TRBJ1-3,.,TRBV30,CAWSVFRGSGNTIYF,TGTGCCTGGAGTGTATTCAGGGGCTCTGGAAACACCATATATTTT
many,TRBJ1-1,.,TRBV5-1,CASSFERMNTEAFF,TGCGCCAGCAGCTTTGAACGGATGAACACTGAAGCTTTCTTT
many,TRBJ2-7,TRBD2,TRBV10-3,CATTGEGYEQYF,TGTGCCACCACCGGGGAGGGCTACGAGCAGTACTTC
many,TRBJ1-4,.,TRBV5-1,CASSPRPAATNEKLFF,TGCGCCAGCAGCCCTCGCCCGGCGGCAACTAATGAAAAACTGTTTTTT
many,TRBJ1-4,TRBD1,TRBV7-7,CARTQGAGEKLFF,TGTGCCAGGACGCAGGGGGCGGGCGAAAAACTGTTTTTT
few,TRBJ2-7,TRBD1,TRBV10-3,CAISEPPYRGFYHEQYF,TGTGCCATCAGTGAACCACCCTACAGGGGATTCTACCACGAGCAGTACTTC
many,TRBJ1-1,TRBD1,TRBV10-2,CASRAGGEAFF,TGCGCCAGCAGGGCAGGGGGCGAAGCTTTCTTT
.,TRBJ2-3,TRBD1,TRBV2,CASSESVDRGKYF,TGTGCCAGCAGTGAGTCAGTGGACAGGGGGAAGTATTTT
few,TRBJ1-5,TRBD1,TRBV29-1,CSAVLDRGAQHF,TGCAGCGCGGTTTTAGACAGGGGAGCCCAGCATTTT
few,TRBJ2-3,.,TRBV20-1,CSASADPSSTDTQYF,TGCAGTGCCTCGGCCGACCCTTCAAGCACAGATACGCAGTATTTT
many,TRBJ2-5,TRBD2,TRBV7-9,CASSFLTSGEGQYF,TGTGCCAGCAGCTTTCTGACTAGCGGGGAGGGCCAGTACTTC
.,TRBJ2-7,.,TRBV3-1,CASSQAKEQYF,TGTGCCAGCAGCCAAGCTAAAGAGCAGTACTTC
many,TRBJ1-2,TRBD1,TRBV29-1,CSVEQGAYGYTF,TGCAGCGTGGAACAGGGGGCCTATGGCTACACCTTC
many,TRBJ2-7,.,TRBV30,CAWSRLYEQYF,TGTGCCTGGAGCCGACTCTACGAGCAGTACTTC
.,TRBJ1-2,TRBD1,TRBV4-2,CASSQAEGGVYNYGYTF,TGTGCCAGCAGCCAAGCGGAAGGGGGCGTTTATAACTATGGCTACACCTTC
many,TRBJ2-5,.,TRBV9,CASSVGGNQETQYF,TGTGCCAGCAGCGTAGGAGGCAACCAAGAGACCCAGTACTTC
few,TRBJ2-5,TRBD2,TRBV20-1,CSARRLAGVQETQYF,TGCAGTGCTAGACGACTAGCGGGGGTACAAGAGACCCAGTACTTC
many,TRBJ1-1,.,TRBV12-3/TRBV12-4,CASSFQGRNTEAFF,TGTGCCAGCAGTTTTCAGGGACGGAACACTGAAGCTTTCTTT
.,TRBJ2-7,.,TRBV23-1,CAPFPPMAPEQYF,TGCGCACCTTTTCCCCCCATGGCTCCCGAGCAGTACTTC
many,TRBJ1-1,.,TRBV7-3,CASSPGRGRGWSEAFF,TGTGCCAGCAGCCCGGGGCGAGGCAGGGGTTGGTCTGAAGCTTTCTTT
few,TRBJ1-1,TRBD1,TRBV29-1,CSVNRGTNTEAFF,TGCAGCGTCAACAGGGGGACGAACACTGAAGCTTTCTTT
few,TRBJ1-1,.,TRBV6-2/TRBV6-3,CASTPDRNTEAFF,TGTGCCAGCACCCCCGACAGGAACACTGAAGCTTTCTTT
many,TRBJ1-3,.,TRBV15,CATSRDTSSGNTIYF,TGTGCCACCAGCAGAGATACATCCTCTGGAAACACCATATATTTT
.,TRBJ2-5,TRBD1,TRBV30,CAWSVQPPGQGGEETQYF,TGTGCCTGGAGTGTCCAACCACCCGGACAGGGTGGGGAAGAGACCCAGTACTTC
few,TRBJ2-3,TRBD1,TRBV5-6,CASSFGLTGDTQYF,TGTGCCAGCAGCTTTGGCCTGACAGGGGATACGCAGTATTTT
many,TRBJ2-7,TRBD1,TRBV9,CASSVGGTDEQYF,TGTGCCAGCAGCGTAGGGGGGACAGACGAGCAGTACTTC
many,TRBJ1-6,.,TRBV12-5,CASGLSQWGGLHF,TGTGCTAGTGGTTTGTCACAATGGGGTGGCCTCCACTTT
many,TRBJ2-5,.,TRBV6-5,CASSFGGEETQYF,TGTGCCAGCAGTTTCGGAGGGGAAGAGACCCAGTACTTC
.,TRBJ2-3,.,TRBV30,CAWSRRYSQYF,TGTGCCTGGAGTAGAAGGTACTCGCAGTATTTT
few,TRBJ1-6,.,TRBV5-4,CASSIKQAYNSPLHF,TGTGCCAGCAGTATCAAACAGGCCTATAATTCACCCCTCCACTTT
.,TRBJ2-4,.,TRBV5-6,CASSLQGALGIQYF,TGTGCCAGCAGCTTGCAAGGGGCGCTTGGCATTCAGTACTTC
many,TRBJ2-7,.,TRBV7-6,CASSLAKGYYEQYF,TGTGCCAGCAGCCTGGCGAAGGGGTACTACGAGCAGTACTTC
.,TRBJ2-3,.,TRBV29-1,CSVAAVPGRYTDTQYF,TGCAGCGTGGCAGCCGTCCCTGGACGTTATACAGATACGCAGTATTTT
many,TRBJ2-1,TRBD1,TRBV7-6,CASSSQTGKVRNEQFF,TGTGCCAGCAGCTCTCAGACAGGGAAGGTTAGAAATGAGCAGTTCTTC
many,TRBJ1-5,.,TRBV2,CASSVGQPQHF,TGTGCCAGCAGTGTAGGTCAGCCCCAGCATTTT
.,TRBJ2-7,.,TRBV5-1,CASSLVGRAGPYEQYF,TGCGCCAGCAGCTTGGTCGGAAGAGCGGGCCCCTACGAGCAGTACTTC
few,TRBJ1-1,.,TRBV2,CATRTGNTEAFF,TGTGCCACTAGGACGGGGAACACTGAAGCTTTCTTT
many,TRBJ1-1,.,TRBV10-3,CAIQDNTEAFF,TGTGCCATACAGGACAACACTGAAGCTTTCTTT
many,TRBJ1-1,.,TRBV7-9,CASSQQGLNTEAFF,TGTGCCAGCAGCCAACAGGGATTGAACACTGAAGCTTTCTTT
.,TRBJ2-1,.,TRBV2,CARDEYNEQFF,TGTGCCAGAGACGAGTACAATGAGCAGTTCTTC
.,TRBJ1-5,.,TRBV21-1,CASAPDSTSSNSNQPQHF,TGTGCCAGCGCGCCGGACAGTACCTCTTCAAATAGCAATCAGCCCCAGCATTTT
many,TRBJ1-4,.,TRBV6-5,CASSYSDVSHEKLFF,TGTGCCAGCAGTTACTCTGACGTTAGTCACGAAAAACTGTTTTTT
few,TRBJ1-1,.,TRBV20-1,CSVAYMNTEAFF,TGCAGTGTGGCATACATGAACACTGAAGCTTTCTTT
many,TRBJ2-7,TRBD1,TRBV27,CASSSQGAYEQYF,TGTGCCAGCAGTTCGCAGGGGGCCTACGAGCAGTACTTC
few,TRBJ2-5,.,TRBV6-1,CASSWGGETQYF,TGTGCCAGCAGCTGGGGTGGGGAGACCCAGTACTTC
.,TRBJ2-1,TRBD2,TRBV6-5,CASSYGGGSGLGQFF,TGTGCCAGCAGTTACGGCGGGGGGTCCGGGTTAGGGCAGTTCTTC
.,TRBJ2-3,.,TRBV4-2,CASSQDIPAPNRPDTQYF,TGTGCCAGCAGCCAAGATATACCAGCGCCCAACCGCCCAGATACGCAGTATTTT
.,TRBJ2-2,.,TRBV30,CAWTEGGGPGELFF,TGTGCCTGGACTGAGGGGGGTGGTCCCGGGGAGCTGTTTTTT
.,TRBJ2-5,.,TRBV6-5,CASSTRARGETQYF,TGTGCCAGCAGCACCCGGGCCCGGGGGGAGACCCAGTACTTC
few,TRBJ2-3,.,TRBV29-1,CSVEGSGALGTDTQYF,TGCAGCGTTGAAGGCTCAGGGGCATTGGGCACAGATACGCAGTATTTT
many,TRBJ2-3,.,TRBV7-3,CASSSSVHTDTQYF,TGTGCCAGCAGCTCTAGCGTACACACAGATACGCAGTATTTT
many,TRBJ1-3,.,TRBV5-6,CASLRQISGNTIYF,TGTGCCAGCCTTAGGCAAATCTCTGGAAACACCATATATTTT
.,TRBJ1-2,TRBD1,TRBV15,CATSRDPGQRAYGYTF,TGTGCCACCAGCAGAGACCCGGGACAGAGGGCCTATGGCTACACCTTC
.,TRBJ1-1,TRBD1,TRBV29-1,CSVSASGQGTEAFF,TGCAGCGTTTCCGCTTCGGGACAGGGAACTGAAGCTTTCTTT
many,TRBJ2-3,.,TRBV5-1,CASSSGLPDTQYF,TGCGCCAGCAGCTCCGGCCTCCCAGATACGCAGTATTTT
.,TRBJ1-1,.,TRBV3-1,CASSKGNLNTEAFF,TGTGCCAGCAGTAAGGGCAATTTGAACACTGAAGCTTTCTTT